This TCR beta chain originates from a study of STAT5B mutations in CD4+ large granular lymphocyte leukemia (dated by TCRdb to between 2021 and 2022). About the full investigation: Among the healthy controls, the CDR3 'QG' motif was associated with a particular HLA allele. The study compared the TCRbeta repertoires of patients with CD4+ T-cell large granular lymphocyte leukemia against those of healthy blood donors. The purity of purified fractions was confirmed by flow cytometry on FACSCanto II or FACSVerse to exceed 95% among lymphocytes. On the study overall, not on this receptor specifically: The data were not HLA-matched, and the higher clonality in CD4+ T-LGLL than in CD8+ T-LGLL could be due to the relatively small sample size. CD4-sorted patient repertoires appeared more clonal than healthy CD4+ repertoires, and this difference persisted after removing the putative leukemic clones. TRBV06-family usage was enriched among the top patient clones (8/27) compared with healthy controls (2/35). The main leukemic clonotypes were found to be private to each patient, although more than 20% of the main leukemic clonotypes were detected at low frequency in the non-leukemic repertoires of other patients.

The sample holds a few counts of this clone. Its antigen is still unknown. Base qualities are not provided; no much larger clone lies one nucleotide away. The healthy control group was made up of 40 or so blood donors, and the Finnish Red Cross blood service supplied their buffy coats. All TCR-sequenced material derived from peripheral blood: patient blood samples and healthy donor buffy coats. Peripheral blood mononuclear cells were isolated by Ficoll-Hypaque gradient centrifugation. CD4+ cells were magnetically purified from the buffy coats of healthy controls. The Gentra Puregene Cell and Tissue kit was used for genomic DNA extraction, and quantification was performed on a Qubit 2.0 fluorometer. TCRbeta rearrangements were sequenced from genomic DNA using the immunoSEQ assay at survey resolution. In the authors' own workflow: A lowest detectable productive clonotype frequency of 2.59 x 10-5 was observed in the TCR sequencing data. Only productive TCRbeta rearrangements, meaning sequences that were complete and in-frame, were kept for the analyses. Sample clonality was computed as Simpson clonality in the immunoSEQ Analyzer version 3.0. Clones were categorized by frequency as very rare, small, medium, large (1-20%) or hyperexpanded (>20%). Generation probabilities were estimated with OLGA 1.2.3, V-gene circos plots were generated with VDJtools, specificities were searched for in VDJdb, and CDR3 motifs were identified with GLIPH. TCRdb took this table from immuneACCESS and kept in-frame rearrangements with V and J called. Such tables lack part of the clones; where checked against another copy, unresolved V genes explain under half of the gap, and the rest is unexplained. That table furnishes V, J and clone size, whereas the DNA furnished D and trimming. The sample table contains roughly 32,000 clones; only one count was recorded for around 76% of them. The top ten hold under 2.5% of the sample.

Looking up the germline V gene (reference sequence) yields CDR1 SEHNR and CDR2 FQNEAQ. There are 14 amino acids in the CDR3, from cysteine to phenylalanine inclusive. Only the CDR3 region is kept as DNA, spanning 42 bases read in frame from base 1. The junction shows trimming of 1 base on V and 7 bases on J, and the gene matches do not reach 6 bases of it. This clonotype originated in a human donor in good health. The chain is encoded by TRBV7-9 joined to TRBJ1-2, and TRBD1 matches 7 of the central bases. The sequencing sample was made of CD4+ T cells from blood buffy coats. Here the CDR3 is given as CASSLGDRPFGYTF. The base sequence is TGTGCCAGCAGCTTAGGGGACAGACCTTTTGGCTACACCTTC.